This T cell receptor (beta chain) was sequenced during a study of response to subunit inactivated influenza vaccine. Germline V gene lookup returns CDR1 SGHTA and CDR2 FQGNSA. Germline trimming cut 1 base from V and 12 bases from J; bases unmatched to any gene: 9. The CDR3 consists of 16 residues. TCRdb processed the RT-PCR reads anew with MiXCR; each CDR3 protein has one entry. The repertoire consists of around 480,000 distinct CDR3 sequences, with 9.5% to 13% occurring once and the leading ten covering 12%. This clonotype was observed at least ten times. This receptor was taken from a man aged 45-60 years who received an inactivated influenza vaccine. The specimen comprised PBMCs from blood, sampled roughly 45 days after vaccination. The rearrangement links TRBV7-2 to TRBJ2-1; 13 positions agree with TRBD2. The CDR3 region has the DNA TGTGCCAGCAGCTTAGAAGGGACTAGCGGGGCTTATGGGCAGTTCTTC. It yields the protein CASSLEGTSGAYGQFF.